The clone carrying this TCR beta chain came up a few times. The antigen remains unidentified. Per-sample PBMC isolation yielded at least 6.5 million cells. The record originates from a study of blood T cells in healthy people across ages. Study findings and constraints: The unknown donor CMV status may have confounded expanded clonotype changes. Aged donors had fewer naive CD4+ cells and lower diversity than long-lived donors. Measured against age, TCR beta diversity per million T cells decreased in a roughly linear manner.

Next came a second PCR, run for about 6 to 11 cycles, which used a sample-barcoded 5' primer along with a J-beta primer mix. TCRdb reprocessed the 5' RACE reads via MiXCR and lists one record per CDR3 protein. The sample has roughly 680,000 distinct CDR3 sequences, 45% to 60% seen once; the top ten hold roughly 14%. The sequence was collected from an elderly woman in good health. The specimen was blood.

DNA of the CDR3: TGTGCCAGCAGCTTAGCGGGGTTGAACGAGCAGTACTTC. This codes for CASSLAGLNEQYF. The J gene is TRBJ2-7, the V gene TRBV7-6; no clear D gene. Germline lookup yields CDR1 SGHVS and CDR2 FNYEAQ. Trimming took off 0 bases at V and 5 bases at J, with 8 bases between the two ends. This CDR3 contains 13 residues.